This T cell receptor beta chain appears in the sequencing data of a study of blood T cell repertoires in COVID-19. About the research overall: The samples span acute and convalescent COVID-19 from the United States, Italy and Spain. PBMCs, B-cell-depleted T cells, or T cells were the source of the cDNA or gDNA that made up the material.

Authors' data handling: The authors estimated nucleated cell counts from reference gene primer amplification. Method: immunoSEQ multiplex PCR; TCRdb's copy keeps in-frame clones and lacks some. D and trimming were read from the DNA, whereas the V and J calls and clone size are those reported in that table. Of approximately 250,000 clones in the sample, approximately 80% were seen once. The V gene lost 3 bases and the J gene lost 2 bases, with 9 bases spanning the gap. The CDR3 is 14 residues long. Germline CDR1 SGHRS, CDR2 YFSETQ. The specimen sequenced was peripheral blood. The rearrangement joins TRBV5-1 to TRBJ2-1; D might be TRBD2 (5 bases). The sequence was obtained from a human donor in a cohort sampled during active COVID-19. CDR3 loop: CASSSTSAYNEQFF. Written as DNA, the CDR3 is TGCGCCAGCAGCTCCACTAGTGCCTACAATGAGCAGTTCTTC.